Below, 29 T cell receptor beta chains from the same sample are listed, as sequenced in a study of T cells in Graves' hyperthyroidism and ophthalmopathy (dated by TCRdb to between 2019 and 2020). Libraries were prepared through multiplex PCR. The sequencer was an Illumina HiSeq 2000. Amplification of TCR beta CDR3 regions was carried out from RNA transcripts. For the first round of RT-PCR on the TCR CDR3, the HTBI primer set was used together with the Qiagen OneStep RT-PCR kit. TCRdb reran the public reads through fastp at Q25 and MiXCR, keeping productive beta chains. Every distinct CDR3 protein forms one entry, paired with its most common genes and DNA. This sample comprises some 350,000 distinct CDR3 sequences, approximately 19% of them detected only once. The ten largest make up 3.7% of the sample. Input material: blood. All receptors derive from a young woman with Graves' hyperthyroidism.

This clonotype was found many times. The CDR3 is CASSEFPREWNTEAFF. In DNA, the CDR3 is TGCGCCAGCAGTGAGTTTCCCAGGGAGTGGAACACTGAAGCTTTCTTT. This chain uses TRBV10-1 with TRBJ1-1; D might be TRBD1 (5 bases). The CDR3 sequence is 16 residues long. Germline values: CDR1 WNHNN, CDR2 SYGVQD (reference sequence). The V end lost 1 base, the J end lost 1 base, and 13 bases lay between the germline ends.

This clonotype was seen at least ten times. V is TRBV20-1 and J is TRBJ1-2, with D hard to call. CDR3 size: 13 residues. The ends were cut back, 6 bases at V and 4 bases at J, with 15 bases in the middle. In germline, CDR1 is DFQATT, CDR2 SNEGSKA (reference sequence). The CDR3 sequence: CSANHPELYGYTF. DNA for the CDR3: TGCAGTGCGAACCACCCGGAACTCTATGGCTACACCTTC.

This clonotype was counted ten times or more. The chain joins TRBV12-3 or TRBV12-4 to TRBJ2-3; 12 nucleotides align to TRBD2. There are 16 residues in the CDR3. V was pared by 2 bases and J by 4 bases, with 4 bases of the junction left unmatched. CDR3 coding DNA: TGTGCCAGCAGTTTACTAGCGGGGGGGCCCTCAGATACGCAGTATTTT. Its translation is CASSLLAGGPSDTQYF.

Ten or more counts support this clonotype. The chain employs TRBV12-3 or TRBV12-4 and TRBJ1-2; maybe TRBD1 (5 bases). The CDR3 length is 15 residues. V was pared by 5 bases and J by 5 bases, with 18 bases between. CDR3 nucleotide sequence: TGTGCCAGCAGTCCCCGAGGAGACAGTTGGTATGGCTACACCTTC. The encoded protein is CASSPRGDSWYGYTF.

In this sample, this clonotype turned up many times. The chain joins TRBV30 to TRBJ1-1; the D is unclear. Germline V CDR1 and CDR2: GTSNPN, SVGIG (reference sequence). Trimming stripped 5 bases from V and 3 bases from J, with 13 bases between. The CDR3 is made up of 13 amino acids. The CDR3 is CAWSGVADTEAFF. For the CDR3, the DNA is TGTGCCTGGTCGGGTGTGGCAGACACTGAAGCTTTCTTT.

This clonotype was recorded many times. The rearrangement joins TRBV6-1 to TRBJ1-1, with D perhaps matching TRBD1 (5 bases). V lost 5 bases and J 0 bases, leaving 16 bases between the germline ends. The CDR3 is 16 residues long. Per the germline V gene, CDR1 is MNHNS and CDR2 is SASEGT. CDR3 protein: CASSPDNYKMNTEAFF. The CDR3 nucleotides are TGTGCCAGCAGTCCGGACAATTACAAGATGAACACTGAAGCTTTCTTT.

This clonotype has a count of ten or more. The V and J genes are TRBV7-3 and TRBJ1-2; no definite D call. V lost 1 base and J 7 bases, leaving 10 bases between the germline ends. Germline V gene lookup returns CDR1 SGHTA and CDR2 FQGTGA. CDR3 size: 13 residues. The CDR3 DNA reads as TGTGCCAGCAGCTTAAAACCGGACTCTGGCTACACCTTC. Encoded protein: CASSLKPDSGYTF.

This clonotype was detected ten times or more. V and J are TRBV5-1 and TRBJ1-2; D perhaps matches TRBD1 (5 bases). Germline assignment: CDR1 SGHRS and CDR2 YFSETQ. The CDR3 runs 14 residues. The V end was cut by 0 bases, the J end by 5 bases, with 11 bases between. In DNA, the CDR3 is TGCGCCAGCAGCTTGGAGGGGACGGCTTATGGCTACACCTTC. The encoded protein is CASSLEGTAYGYTF.

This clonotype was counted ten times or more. The CDR3 reads CASSQGRTVPYEQYF. The CDR3 DNA reads TGTGCCAGCAGCCAAGGCCGGACAGTGCCCTACGAGCAGTACTTC. The V call is TRBV4-2, the J call TRBJ2-7; possible D gene TRBD1, 6 bases. The CDR3 spans 15 residues. V was pared by 1 base and J by 2 bases, with 12 bases between. Germline values: CDR1 LGHNA, CDR2 YNFKEQ.

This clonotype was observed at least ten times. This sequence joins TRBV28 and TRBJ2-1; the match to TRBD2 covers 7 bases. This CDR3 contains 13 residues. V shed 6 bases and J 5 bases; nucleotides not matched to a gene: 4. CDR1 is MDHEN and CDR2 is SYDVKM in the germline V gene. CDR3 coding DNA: TGTGCCAGCAGGCAAGGGACTAACAATGAGCAGTTCTTC. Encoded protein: CASRQGTNNEQFF.

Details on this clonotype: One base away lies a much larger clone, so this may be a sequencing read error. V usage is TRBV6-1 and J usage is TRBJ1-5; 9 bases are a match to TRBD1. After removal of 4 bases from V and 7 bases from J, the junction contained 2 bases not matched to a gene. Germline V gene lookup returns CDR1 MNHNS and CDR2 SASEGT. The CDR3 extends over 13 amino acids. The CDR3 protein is CASSGTGEQPQHF. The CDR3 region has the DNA TGTGCCAGCAGTGGGACAGGGGAACAGCCCCAGCATTTT.

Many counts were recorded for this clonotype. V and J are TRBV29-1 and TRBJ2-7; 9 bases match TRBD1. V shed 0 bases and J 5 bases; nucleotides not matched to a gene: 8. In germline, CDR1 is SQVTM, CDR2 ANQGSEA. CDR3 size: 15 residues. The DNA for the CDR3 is TGCAGCGTTGAAGATCCTGGGACAGGGTGGGACGAGCAGTACTTC. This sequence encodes CSVEDPGTGWDEQYF.

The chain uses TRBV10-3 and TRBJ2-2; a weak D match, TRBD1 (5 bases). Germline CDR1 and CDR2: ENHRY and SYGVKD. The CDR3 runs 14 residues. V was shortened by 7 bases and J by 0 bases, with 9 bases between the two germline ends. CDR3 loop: CAIKDSTNTGELFF. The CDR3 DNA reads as TGTGCCATCAAAGACAGCACGAACACCGGGGAGCTGTTTTTT.

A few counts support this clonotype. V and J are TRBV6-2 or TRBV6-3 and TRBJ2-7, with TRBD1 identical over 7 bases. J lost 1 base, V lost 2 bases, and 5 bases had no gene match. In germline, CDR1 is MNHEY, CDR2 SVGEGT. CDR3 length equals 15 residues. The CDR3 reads CASSYPGQNSYEQYF. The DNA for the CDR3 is TGTGCCAGCAGTTACCCGGGACAGAATTCCTACGAGCAGTACTTC.

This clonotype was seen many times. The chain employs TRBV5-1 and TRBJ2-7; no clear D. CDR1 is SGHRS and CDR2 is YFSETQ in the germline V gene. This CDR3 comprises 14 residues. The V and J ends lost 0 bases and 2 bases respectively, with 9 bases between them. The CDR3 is CASSLETPPYEQYF. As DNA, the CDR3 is TGCGCCAGCAGCTTGGAAACTCCTCCCTACGAGCAGTACTTC.

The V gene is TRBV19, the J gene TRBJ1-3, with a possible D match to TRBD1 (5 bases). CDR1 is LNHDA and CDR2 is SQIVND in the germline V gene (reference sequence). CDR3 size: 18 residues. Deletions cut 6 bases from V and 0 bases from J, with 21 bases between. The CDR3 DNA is TGTGCCAGTAGCCTCATCGGGGGTGGACGCGGCTCTGGAAACACCATATATTTT. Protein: CASSLIGGGRGSGNTIYF.

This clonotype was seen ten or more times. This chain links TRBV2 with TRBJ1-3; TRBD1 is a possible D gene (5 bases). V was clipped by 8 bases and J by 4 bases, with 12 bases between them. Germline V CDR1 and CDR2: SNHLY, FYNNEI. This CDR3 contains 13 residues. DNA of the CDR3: TGTGCCAGCCTTCCAGGGAGAGGAAACACCATATATTTT. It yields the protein CASLPGRGNTIYF.

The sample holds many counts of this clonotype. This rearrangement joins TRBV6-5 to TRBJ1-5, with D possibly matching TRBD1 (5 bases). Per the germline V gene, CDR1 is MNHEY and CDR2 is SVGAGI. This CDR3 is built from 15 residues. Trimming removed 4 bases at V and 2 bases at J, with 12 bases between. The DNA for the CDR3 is TGTGCCAGCAGTTCTAGGGGTGAGGGCAATCAGCCCCAGCATTTT. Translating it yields CASSSRGEGNQPQHF.

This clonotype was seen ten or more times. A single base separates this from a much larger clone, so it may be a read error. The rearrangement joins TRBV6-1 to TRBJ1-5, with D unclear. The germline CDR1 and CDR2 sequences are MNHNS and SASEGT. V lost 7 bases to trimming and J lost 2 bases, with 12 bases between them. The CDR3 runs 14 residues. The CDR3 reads CASIRGGGNQPQHF. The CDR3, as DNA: TGTGCCAGCATCCGGGGAGGAGGCAATCAGCCCCAGCATTTT.

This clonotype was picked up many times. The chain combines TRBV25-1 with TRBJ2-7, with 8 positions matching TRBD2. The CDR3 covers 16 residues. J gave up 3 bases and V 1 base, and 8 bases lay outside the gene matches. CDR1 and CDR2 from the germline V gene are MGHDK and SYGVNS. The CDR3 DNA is TGTGCCAGCAGTGAATTTGGGACTAGGGGTTTCTACGAGCAGTACTTC. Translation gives CASSEFGTRGFYEQYF.

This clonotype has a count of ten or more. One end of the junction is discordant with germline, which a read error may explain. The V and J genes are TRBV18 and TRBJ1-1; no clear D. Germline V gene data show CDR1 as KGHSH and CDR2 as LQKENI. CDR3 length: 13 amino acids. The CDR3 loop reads CASSRSVNTEAFF. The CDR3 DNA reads TGTGCCAGTTCACGATCAGTGAACACTGAAGCTTTCTTT.

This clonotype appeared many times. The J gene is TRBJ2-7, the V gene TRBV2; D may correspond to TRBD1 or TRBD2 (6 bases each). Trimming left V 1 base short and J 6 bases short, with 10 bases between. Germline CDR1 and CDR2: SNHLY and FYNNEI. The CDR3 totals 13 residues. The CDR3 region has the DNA TGTGCCAGCAGTGAAGAGTGGGGGGCCGAGCAGTACTTC. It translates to CASSEEWGAEQYF.

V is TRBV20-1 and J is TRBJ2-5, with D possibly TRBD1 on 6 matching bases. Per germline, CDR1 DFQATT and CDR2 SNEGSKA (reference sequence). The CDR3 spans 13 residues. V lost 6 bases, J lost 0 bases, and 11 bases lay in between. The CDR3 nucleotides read TGCAGTGCGTACAGGGTGAACCAAGAGACCCAGTACTTC. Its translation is CSAYRVNQETQYF.

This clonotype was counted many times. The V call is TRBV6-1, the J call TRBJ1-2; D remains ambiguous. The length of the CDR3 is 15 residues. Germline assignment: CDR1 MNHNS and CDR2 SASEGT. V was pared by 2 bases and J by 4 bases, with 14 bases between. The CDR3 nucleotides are TGTGCCAGCAGTGAAAGTTTGGGATTAGGCTATGGCTACACCTTC. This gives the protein CASSESLGLGYGYTF.

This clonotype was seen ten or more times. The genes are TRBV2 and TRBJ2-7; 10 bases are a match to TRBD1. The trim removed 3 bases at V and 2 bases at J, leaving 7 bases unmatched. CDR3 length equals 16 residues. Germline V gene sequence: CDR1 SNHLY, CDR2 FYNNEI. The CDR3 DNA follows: TGTGCCAGCAGTGAGAGCCCAGGACAGGGGGCCTACGAGCAGTACTTC. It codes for CASSESPGQGAYEQYF.

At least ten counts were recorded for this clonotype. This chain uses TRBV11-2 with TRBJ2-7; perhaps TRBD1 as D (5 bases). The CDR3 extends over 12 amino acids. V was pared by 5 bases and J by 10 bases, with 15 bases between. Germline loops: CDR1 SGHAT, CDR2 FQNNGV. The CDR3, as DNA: TGTGCCAGCAGCACTGACAGAGACGCCCAGTACTTC. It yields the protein CASSTDRDAQYF.

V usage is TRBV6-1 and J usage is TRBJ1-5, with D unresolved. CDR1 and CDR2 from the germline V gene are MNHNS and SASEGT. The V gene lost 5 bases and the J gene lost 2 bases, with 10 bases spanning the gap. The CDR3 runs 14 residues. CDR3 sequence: CASSIGLGNQPQHF. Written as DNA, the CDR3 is TGTGCCAGCAGTATCGGACTCGGCAATCAGCCCCAGCATTTT.

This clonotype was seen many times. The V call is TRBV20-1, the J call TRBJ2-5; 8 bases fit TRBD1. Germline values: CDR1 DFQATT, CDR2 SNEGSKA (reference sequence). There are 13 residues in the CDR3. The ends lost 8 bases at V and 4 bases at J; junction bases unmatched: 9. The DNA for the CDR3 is TGCAGTTCAAAAGGGACAGGTCGAGAGACCCAGTACTTC. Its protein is CSSKGTGRETQYF.

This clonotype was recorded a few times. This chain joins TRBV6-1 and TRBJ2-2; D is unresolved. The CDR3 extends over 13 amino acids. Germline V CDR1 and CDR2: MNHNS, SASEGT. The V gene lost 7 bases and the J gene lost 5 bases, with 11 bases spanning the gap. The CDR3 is CASNPAVTGELFF. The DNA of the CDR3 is TGTGCCAGCAACCCGGCCGTAACCGGGGAGCTGTTTTTT.